A single sample gave rise to the 30 T cell receptor beta chains below, sequenced in a study of blood T cell repertoires in COVID-19. TCRdb keeps only in-frame clones here, not all; method: immunoSEQ multiplex PCR. The sample carries some 220,000 clones, approximately 83% recorded once. The sample was PBMCs or T cells enriched from blood (not recorded which). The receptors derive from a woman aged 40-49 years with acute COVID-19.

V is TRBV5-4 and J is TRBJ2-1, with 9 positions matching TRBD2. The germline gives CDR1 SGHNT, CDR2 YYREEE (reference sequence). There are 15 residues in the CDR3. V lost 4 bases and J lost 5; bases outside the gene matches: 7. The CDR3 region has the DNA TGTGCCAGCAGCCCCGGGACTAGCCGTAACAATGAGCAGTTCTTC. This encodes CASSPGTSRNNEQFF.

The chain recombines TRBV5-5 with TRBJ2-3; TRBD1 might be the D (6 bases). This CDR3 has 15 residues. Trimming stripped 4 bases from V and 3 bases from J, with 15 bases between. Germline V CDR1 and CDR2: SGHKS, YYEKEE (reference sequence). The CDR3 sequence: CASSPLSRGTDTQYF. The CDR3 nucleotides read TGTGCCAGCAGCCCACTATCCAGGGGAACAGATACGCAGTATTTT.

This clone was seen repeatedly, ten times or more. Written as DNA, the CDR3 is TGTGCCAGCAGTCCCTCTGGACAGAGCTATGGCTACACCTTC. Protein: CASSPSGQSYGYTF. This chain uses TRBV6-2 or TRBV6-3 with TRBJ1-2; possibly TRBD1 for D (6 bases). The germline CDR1 and CDR2 sequences are MNHEY and SVGEGT. The V gene lost 5 bases and the J gene lost 4 bases, with 14 bases spanning the gap. The CDR3 is 14 amino acids.

The chain joins TRBV10-3 to TRBJ2-3, with D perhaps matching TRBD1 (5 bases). The germline V gene encodes CDR1 ENHRY and CDR2 SYGVKD. The V and J ends lost 3 bases and 2 bases respectively, with 15 bases between them. There are 16 residues in the CDR3. For the CDR3, the DNA is TGTGCCATCAGTGAAGGTCAGGGCCTTTACACAGATACGCAGTATTTT. Amino acids: CAISEGQGLYTDTQYF.

J is TRBJ1-6 and V is TRBV5-6; D possibly corresponds to TRBD1 (5 bases). The CDR3 runs to 15 residues. The V and J ends lost 4 bases and 8 bases respectively, with 16 bases between them. CDR1 and CDR2 (germline): SGHDT, YYEEEE. CDR3 amino acids: CASSPGVQVDSPLHF. The CDR3 region has the DNA TGTGCCAGCAGCCCGGGGGTGCAGGTTGATTCACCCCTCCACTTT.

The V and J genes are TRBV6-5 and TRBJ2-7; D remains unclear. The germline V gene has CDR1 MNHEY and CDR2 SVGAGI. V gave up 6 bases and J gave up 3 bases, with 18 bases separating them. There are 15 residues in the CDR3. CDR3 amino acids: CASRGSRVPIYEQYF. DNA of the CDR3: TGTGCCAGCAGGGGTTCTCGGGTCCCAATCTACGAGCAGTACTTC.

Note on this clone: The limits of the CDR3 on the DNA are not certain, so only TCRdb's listed CDR3 is given. The chain couples TRBV6-4 to TRBJ2-2; the table calls TRBD2, which could not be checked here. Germline CDR1 is MRHNA and CDR2 is SNTAGT. The CDR3 sequence runs 15 residues, both termini included. The CDR3: CASRPGTSNPGSCFF.

The chain combines TRBV11-3 with TRBJ2-1, with 11 bases that match TRBD2. V lost 2 bases to trimming and J lost 10 bases; unmatched junction nucleotides: 1. CDR3 length: 13 amino acids. Germline V gene data show CDR1 as SGHNT and CDR2 as YENEEA. CDR3 in amino acids: CASSLLAGGEQFF. The DNA of the CDR3 is TGTGCCAGCAGCTTACTAGCGGGGGGCGAGCAGTTCTTC.

This clone was picked up a small number of times. The rearrangement uses TRBV24-1 and TRBJ1-5; D uncertain. CDR1 is KGHDR and CDR2 is SFDVKD in the germline V gene. Deletions cut 3 bases from V and 0 bases from J, with 11 bases between. The CDR3 is 16 residues long. The CDR3 coding sequence is TGTGCCACCAGTGATCACAAGCGGGGTAGCAATCAGCCCCAGCATTTT. Protein sequence: CATSDHKRGSNQPQHF.

The chain uses TRBV19 and TRBJ2-1; no firm D call. The germline V gene encodes CDR1 LNHDA and CDR2 SQIVND (reference sequence). The CDR3 consists of 13 residues. Trimming took off 5 bases at V and 9 bases at J, with 14 bases between the two ends. The CDR3 DNA reads TGTGCCAGTAGTGTCGCCTCCTATGGTGAGCAGTTCTTC. Residues: CASSVASYGEQFF.

The sample holds a few counts of this clone. The chain links TRBV7-7 to TRBJ2-2, with D perhaps TRBD1 (6 bases). The germline CDR1 and CDR2 sequences are SSHAT and FNYEAQ (reference sequence). The length of the CDR3 is 19 residues. Trimming removed 5 bases from V and 7 bases from J, with 29 bases in between. In DNA, the CDR3 is TGTGCCAGCAGCCCTCCCAACTCAACGGCGAAAGGGGGAATCGGGGAGCTGTTTTTT. This sequence encodes CASSPPNSTAKGGIGELFF. Using reference TRBV7-7 and TRBJ2-2 for the parts outside the CDR3, the full variable domain is GAGVSQSPRYKVTKRGQDVTLRCDPISSHATLYWYQQALGQGPEFLTYFNYEAQPDKSGLPSDRFSAERPEGSISTLTIQRTEQRDSAMYRCASSPPNSTAKGGIGELFFGEGSRLTVL.

The chain links TRBV5-1 to TRBJ2-3; D perhaps matches TRBD2 (5 bases). This CDR3 comprises 18 residues. Germline lookup yields CDR1 SGHRS and CDR2 YFSETQ. V lost 0 bases, J lost 7 bases, and 24 bases lay in between. CDR3 sequence reads: CASSLAPGEGQWVNTQYF. The DNA of the CDR3 is TGCGCCAGCAGCTTGGCCCCCGGGGAAGGGCAGTGGGTAAATACGCAGTATTTT.

By frequency in the sample, this clone is medium-sized. The V gene is TRBV18, the J gene TRBJ1-4; 7 bases are shared with TRBD1. CDR3 size: 17 residues. The V segment lost 0 bases and the J segment 0 bases; nucleotides outside the gene matches: 4. Germline CDR1 and CDR2: KGHSH and LQKENI. In DNA, the CDR3 is TGTGCCAGCTCACCACCGAACAGGGGCGCAACTAATGAAAAACTGTTTTTT. This gives the protein CASSPPNRGATNEKLFF.

The chain carries TRBV2 and TRBJ2-5; D call uncertain. The V and J ends lost 4 bases and 2 bases respectively, with 8 bases between them. The CDR3 is 13 residues long. Germline V lookup: CDR1 SNHLY, CDR2 FYNNEI. The DNA for the CDR3 is TGTGCCAGCAGTGGGAGTAGTCAAGAGACCCAGTACTTC. Protein product: CASSGSSQETQYF.

The V call is TRBV14, the J call TRBJ1-1, with a weak D call TRBD1 (5 bases). CDR1 and CDR2 from the germline V gene are SGHDN and FVKESK. CDR3 length: 14 residues. With 0 bases removed from V and 12 bases from J, the gap between germline ends came to 17 bases. The CDR3 reads CASSQDSWRGLTFF. CDR3 DNA sequence: TGTGCCAGCAGCCAAGATTCGTGGAGGGGATTGACTTTCTTT. The variable domain in full, with the rest retrieved from reference TRBV14 and TRBJ1-1, is EAGVTQFPSHSVIEKGQTVTLRCDPISGHDNLYWYRRVMGKEIKFLLHFVKESKQDESGMPNNRFLAERTGGTYSTLKVQPAELEDSGVYFCASSQDSWRGLTFFGQGTRLTVV.

V and J are TRBV9 and TRBJ2-1, with 10 bases that match TRBD2. This CDR3 has 17 amino acids. The germline CDR1 and CDR2 sequences are SGDLS and YYNGEE. The junction had 6 bases not matched to a gene; V was cut back by 3 bases and J by 0 bases. The CDR3 is CASSAGSSGSSYNEQFF. DNA of the CDR3: TGTGCCAGCAGCGCAGGGTCTAGCGGGAGCTCCTACAATGAGCAGTTCTTC.

This clone turned up a few times. V is TRBV29-1 and J is TRBJ2-2; 7 bases match TRBD2. The CDR3 totals 15 residues. The V gene end was trimmed by 3 bases and the J gene end by 5 bases; junction bases not matched to a gene: 9. Germline V lookup: CDR1 SQVTM, CDR2 ANQGSEA. The CDR3 sequence is CSVDLGGSKTGELFF. CDR3 DNA sequence: TGCAGCGTTGATCTGGGCGGGAGTAAGACCGGGGAGCTGTTTTTT.

This chain links TRBV7-9 with TRBJ1-4; D is possibly TRBD1 (6 bases). Trimming stripped 5 bases from V and 5 bases from J, with 15 bases between. CDR3 length: 15 residues. Germline V gene lookup returns CDR1 SEHNR and CDR2 FQNEAQ (reference sequence). The CDR3 reads CASSPRTAGNEKLFF. The DNA of the CDR3 is TGTGCCAGCAGCCCCCGGACAGCGGGGAATGAAAAACTGTTTTTT.

V is TRBV7-6 and J is TRBJ1-2; TRBD1 matches 9 bases. V was clipped by 5 bases and J by 4 bases; unmatched bases: 14. The CDR3 sequence is 17 residues long. CDR1 and CDR2 from the germline V gene are SGHVS and FNYEAQ. The CDR3 coding sequence is TGTGCCAGCAGCGACGGGACAGGGCGCTTTGACACCTATGGCTACACCTTC. Residues: CASSDGTGRFDTYGYTF. Full variable domain (outside the CDR3, taken from reference TRBV7-6 and TRBJ1-2): GAGVSQSPRYKVTKRGQDVALRCDPISGHVSLYWYRQALGQGPEFLTYFNYEAQQDKSGLPNDRFSAERPEGSISTLTIQRTEQRDSAMYRCASSDGTGRFDTYGYTFGSGTRLTVV.

The chain is built from TRBV20-1 and TRBJ2-1; D gene unclear. The V and J ends lost 6 bases and 9 bases respectively, with 12 bases between them. CDR1 and CDR2 from the germline V gene are DFQATT and SNEGSKA (reference sequence). The CDR3 has 11 amino acids. The CDR3, as DNA: TGCAGTGCCGCGGTAGCCGGTGAGCAGTTCTTC. This encodes CSAAVAGEQFF.

The V gene is TRBV30, the J gene TRBJ1-1; 7 bases agree with TRBD1. The V segment lost 3 bases and the J segment 5 bases; nucleotides outside the gene matches: 6. CDR3 length: 13 amino acids. CDR1 is GTSNPN, CDR2 SVGIG, per germline (reference sequence). In nucleotides, the CDR3 is TGTGCCTGGAGCCGACAGGGAAAGACTGAAGCTTTCTTT. Protein sequence: CAWSRQGKTEAFF.

The rearrangement links TRBV5-1 to TRBJ2-7; D might be TRBD2 (5 bases). V was clipped by 1 base and J by 3 bases, with 17 bases between them. This CDR3 contains 16 residues. Germline V gene sequence: CDR1 SGHRS, CDR2 YFSETQ. The CDR3 nucleotides read TGCGCCAGCAGCTTGAACGAGGGTTTGCAGGTCTACGAGCAGTACTTC. Its protein is CASSLNEGLQVYEQYF.

The J gene is TRBJ1-1, the V gene TRBV7-2; a possible D gene is TRBD1 (5 bases). Germline CDR1 and CDR2: SGHTA and FQGNSA. V was pared by 4 bases and J by 5 bases, with 23 bases between. The CDR3 covers 17 residues. CDR3: CASSSFDGGGSETEAFF. The CDR3 DNA sequence: TGTGCCAGCAGCTCATTCGATGGGGGGGGTAGTGAGACTGAAGCTTTCTTT.

The chain recombines TRBV11-2 with TRBJ1-6; TRBD1 might be the D (6 bases). CDR3 size: 15 residues. V lost 5 bases and J lost 7, with 15 bases in between. Germline V gene lookup returns CDR1 SGHAT and CDR2 FQNNGV. The CDR3 DNA sequence: TGTGCCAGCAGCCCCGGGGGGCGGCAAAATTCACCCCTCCACTTT. Its translation: CASSPGGRQNSPLHF.

This clone was counted only a few times. The chain employs TRBV3-1 (or the pseudogene TRBV3-2) and TRBJ1-5; 7 nucleotides line up with TRBD1. After removal of 4 bases from V and 9 bases from J, the junction contained 9 bases not matched to a gene. Germline V gene sequence: CDR1 LGHDT, CDR2 YNNKEL (reference sequence). The CDR3 length is 14 residues. DNA for the CDR3: TGTGCCAGCAGCCGCGGGACAGCCGAGGGGCCCCAGCATTTT. Amino acids: CASSRGTAEGPQHF.

This chain joins TRBV27 and TRBJ1-2; 8 nucleotides agree with TRBD1. With V trimmed by 3 bases and J by 8 bases, 8 bases remained unmatched. Germline-derived CDR1 and CDR2 are MNHEY and SMNVEV (reference sequence). This CDR3 is built from 14 residues. The CDR3 bases are TGTGCCAGCAGTTTCGGACAGGGTTCGGGCGGCTACACCTTC. This sequence encodes CASSFGQGSGGYTF.

This clone has only one observation. V gene TRBV9 combines with J gene TRBJ2-1; TRBD2 matches at 9 bases. CDR1 and CDR2 (germline): SGDLS, YYNGEE. The CDR3 length is 14 residues. With 3 bases clipped from V and 7 bases from J, the junction kept 5 bases outside the gene matches. As DNA, the CDR3 is TGTGCCAGCAGCGGTAGCGGGAGCGGGAATGAGCAGTTCTTC. Protein sequence: CASSGSGSGNEQFF.

The rearrangement joins TRBV19 to TRBJ2-1; D unclear. V was cut by 1 base and J by 4 bases, with 11 bases left in between. This CDR3 has 15 amino acids. Germline values: CDR1 LNHDA, CDR2 SQIVND (reference sequence). CDR3: CASSIATRSYNEQFF. CDR3 bases: TGTGCCAGTAGTATAGCTACGAGGTCTTACAATGAGCAGTTCTTC.

Notes on this clone: Within the sample, other DNA sequences also encode this same CDR3. This chain links TRBV27 with TRBJ2-1; 9 bases fit TRBD2. The CDR3 is 14 amino acids. Germline trimming cut 4 bases from V and 6 bases from J; bases unmatched to any gene: 4. Germline assignment: CDR1 MNHEY and CDR2 SMNVEV (reference sequence). The CDR3 reads CASSWGGGANEQFF. In DNA, the CDR3 is TGTGCCAGCAGTTGGGGCGGGGGGGCCAATGAGCAGTTCTTC.

This chain links TRBV2 with TRBJ2-7, with a tentative D call TRBD2 (6 bases). The CDR3 sequence is 14 residues long. Germline values: CDR1 SNHLY, CDR2 FYNNEI. V lost 6 bases and J lost 5, with 17 bases in between. As DNA, the CDR3 is TGTGCCAGCAGAAGAGACGGGGGAAACGACGAGCAGTACTTC. Amino acid sequence: CASRRDGGNDEQYF.